This record concerns one TCR beta chain sequence. In its sample, this clone was seen a few times. Its cognate antigen has yet to be identified. No base-level quality is on record; no much larger clone is a single base apart. These data belong to a study of blood T cell repertoires in COVID-19 (dated by TCRdb to the early 2020s). For the study in its entirety: Samples covering the acute and convalescent phases of COVID-19 were provided by collaborators in the United States, Italy and Spain. Where available, HLA class I and class II types were taken from metadata supplied by the sample provider and were not determined by assay-based typing. Sample metadata almost always included a de-identified subject ID, COVID-19 status, age in years and sex. The dataset comprised deeply sampled blood TCRbeta repertoires from subjects exposed to, actively infected with, or recovered from COVID-19. Samples were obtained from the ongoing ImmuneRACE study (first 160 participants) and from 1,254 subjects provided by 6 global collaborators. The repertoires were made available in a free public database intended to serve as a resource for research on the immune response to SARS-CoV-2. The material from the prospective study consisted of cDNA or gDNA derived from T cells, B-cell-depleted T cells, or PBMCs. Broad study findings and their caveats: How much clinical and demographic metadata was included differed by source and by participant, and the metadata was provided uncurated.

A distance of 7 bases separates the germline ends of V and J, which lose 1 base and 0 bases respectively. According to the germline V gene (reference sequence), CDR1 reads SGHAT and CDR2 reads FQDESV. Inclusive of the bounding cysteine and phenylalanine, the CDR3 is 15 residues long. Only the CDR3 region is kept as DNA, spanning 45 bases read in frame from base 1. Whole blood was collected in K2EDTA tubes by collaborating institutions according to the institutions' own protocols. For TCRbeta analysis, collaborators shipped samples in one of three forms: frozen whole blood, isolated PBMCs, or DNA extracted from either of those sample types. TCRbeta CDR3 regions were amplified from genomic DNA by means of the immunoSEQ Assay, a bias-controlled multiplex PCR. Processing in the source paper ran as follows. The number of nucleated cells in each sample was estimated from the amplification of reference gene primers within the assay. Sequence reads were collapsed and filtered to measure the absolute abundance of every unique TCRbeta CDR3 rearrangement. For each sample, productive Simpson clonality was calculated as the square root of Simpson's diversity index over productive rearrangements. In TCRdb, the immuneACCESS table is reduced to in-frame sequences with V and J assigned. These tables do not hold every clone; where another copy was compared, an unresolved V gene accounts for under half, and the others remain unexplained. The DNA gave D and trimming, while V, J and clone size come from that table. Recorded for this sample are some 180,000 clones; about four fifths of them occurred a single time. Under 8% of the sample is taken by the ten largest.

This chain is built from TRBV11-1 and TRBJ1-3; the best D guess is TRBD1, with 5 bases matching. The clonotype originates from a man in his 60s with acute or convalescent COVID-19. Sequencing was performed on peripheral blood. The DNA reads TGTGCCAGCAGCTTAGGACAGATCTCTGGAAACACCATATATTTT. It is translated as CASSLGQISGNTIYF.